The 3 T cell receptor beta chains in this list originate from one sample, sequenced in a study of PD-L1 blockade in urothelial cancer. Noted time point: pretreatment peripheral blood. Clones were sequenced by immunoSEQ multiplex PCR, and TCRdb holds only the in-frame ones, with some missing. Here the sample spans 70,000 or so clones, 90% being singletons. This specimen consisted of PBMCs, obtained around atezolizumab (anti-PD-L1) treatment. All receptors come from a man in his 70s with urothelial cancer.

The chain combines TRBV7-6 with TRBJ1-4; perhaps TRBD1 as D (5 bases). Germline V gene data show CDR1 as SGHVS and CDR2 as FNYEAQ. This CDR3 region has 13 residues. V gave up 4 bases and J gave up 8 bases, with 11 bases separating them. The CDR3 nucleotides are TGTGCCAGCAGCTGGGGACTTGGGGAAAAACTGTTTTTT. It translates to CASSWGLGEKLFF. Filled out from reference TRBV7-6 and TRBJ1-4, the complete variable domain reads GAGVSQSPRYKVTKRGQDVALRCDPISGHVSLYWYRQALGQGPEFLTYFNYEAQQDKSGLPNDRFSAERPEGSISTLTIQRTEQRDSAMYRCASSWGLGEKLFFGSGTQLSVL.

This sequence joins TRBV5-4 and TRBJ2-7, with 13 nucleotides matching TRBD2. Unmatched junction bases numbered 6, after V lost 0 bases and J lost 0 bases. CDR3 length: 18 residues. Germline assignment: CDR1 SGHNT and CDR2 YYREEE (reference sequence). Written as DNA, the CDR3 is TGTGCCAGCAGCTTGGGGGGGACTAGCGGGAAAAGCTCCTACGAGCAGTACTTC. This translates into CASSLGGTSGKSSYEQYF.

The chain combines TRBV18 with TRBJ2-4; 12 nucleotides agree with TRBD2. V was pared by 2 bases and J by 4 bases, with 6 bases of the junction left unmatched. The CDR3 extends over 17 amino acids. CDR1 and CDR2 (germline): KGHSH, LQKENI. This chain's CDR3 is CASSPGTSGRKKNIQYF. DNA of the CDR3: TGTGCCAGCTCACCAGGAACTAGCGGGAGGAAGAAAAACATTCAGTACTTC.